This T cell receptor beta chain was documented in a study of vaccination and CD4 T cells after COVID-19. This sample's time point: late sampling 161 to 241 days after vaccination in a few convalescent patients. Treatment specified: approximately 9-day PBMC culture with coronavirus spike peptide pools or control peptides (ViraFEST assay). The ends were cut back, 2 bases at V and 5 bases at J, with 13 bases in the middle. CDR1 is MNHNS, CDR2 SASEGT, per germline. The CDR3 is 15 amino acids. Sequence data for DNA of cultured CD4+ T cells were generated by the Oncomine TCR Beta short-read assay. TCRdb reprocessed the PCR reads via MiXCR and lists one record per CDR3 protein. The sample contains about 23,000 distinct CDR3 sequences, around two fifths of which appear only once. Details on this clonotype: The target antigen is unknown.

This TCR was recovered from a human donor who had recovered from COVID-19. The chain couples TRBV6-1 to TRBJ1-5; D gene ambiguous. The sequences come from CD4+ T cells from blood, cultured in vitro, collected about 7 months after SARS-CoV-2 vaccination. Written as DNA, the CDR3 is TGTGCCAGCAGTGAATGGTACCTCGGGCATCAGCCCCAGCATTTT. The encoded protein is CASSEWYLGHQPQHF.